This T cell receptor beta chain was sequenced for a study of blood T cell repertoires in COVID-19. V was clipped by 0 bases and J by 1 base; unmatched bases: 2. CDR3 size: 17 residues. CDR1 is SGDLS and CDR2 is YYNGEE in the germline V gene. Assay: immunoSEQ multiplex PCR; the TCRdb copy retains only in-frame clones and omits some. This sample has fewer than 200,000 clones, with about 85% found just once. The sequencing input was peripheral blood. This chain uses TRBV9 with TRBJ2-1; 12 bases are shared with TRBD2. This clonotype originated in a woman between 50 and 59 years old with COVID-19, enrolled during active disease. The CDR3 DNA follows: TGTGCCAGCAGCGTAGAAACTAGCGGGGGGTCCTACAATGAGCAGTTCTTC. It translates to CASSVETSGGSYNEQFF.